This TCR beta chain stems from a study of T-cell reconstitution after alpha-beta-depleted transplantation in children. CDR3 size: 16 residues. The germline V and J ends were trimmed by 6 bases and 0 bases, with 15 bases remaining between them. Looked up from germline, CDR1 is MNHNS and CDR2 is SASEGT. For TCRbeta, the library was prepared with unique molecular identifiers. Using its own MiXCR run on the PCR reads, TCRdb lists one record per CDR3 protein. The sample contains about 690,000 distinct CDR3 sequences, 16% of which appear only once. The sequenced sample was PBMCs from the stem cell graft donor, obtained from the stem cell graft. This chain connects TRBV6-1 to TRBJ2-4; D might be TRBD1 (6 bases). This clonotype was obtained from a human donor who donated a stem cell graft to a child with acute myeloid leukemia. The CDR3 loop reads CASSPTGTLAKNIQYF. The CDR3 coding sequence is TGTGCCAGCAGCCCCACAGGGACCCTAGCCAAAAACATTCAGTACTTC.